A selection of T cell receptor beta chains follows, all from one sample in a study of cytomegalovirus exposure and HLA in healthy donors. The repertoire was sequenced with immunoSEQ multiplex PCR; TCRdb's copy has only in-frame clones and lacks some. The data hold about 160,000 clones, with 89% observed a single time. Sequenced material: PBMCs. The origin of the receptors is a man aged 18-30 years in good health and CMV-seropositive. Both conserved end residues are part of each CDR3. The D gene is left open where the match is weak. Clone size is stated in some rows and not others, as once, few, many or a class when expanded.

once,15,NA,TRBJ2-7,TRBV5-6,TGTGCCAGCAGCTTGGTTGGGACTGCCGCCTACGAGCAGTACTTC,CASSLVGTAAYEQYF
NA,16,NA,TRBJ2-6,TRBV29-1,TGCAGCGTTGGAGGGAATGGGGAAGCTGGGGCCAACGTCCTGACTTTC,CSVGGNGEAGANVLTF
NA,11,NA,TRBJ2-1,TRBV7-9,TGTGCCAGCAGCTTCATCGAGAATCAGTTCTTC,CASSFIENQFF
NA,15,NA,TRBJ2-6,TRBV6-5,TGTGCCAGCAGTTACGGGAGCTCTGGGGCCAACGTCCTGACTTTC,CASSYGSSGANVLTF
NA,15,NA,TRBJ1-2,TRBV28,TGTGCCAGCAGTGTTCCAGGGGCCCACGGCTATGGCTACACCTTC,CASSVPGAHGYGYTF
many,13,TRBD2,TRBJ2-1,TRBV7-2,TGTGCCAGCAGCTTAGGTGCAGCGGGAGTTTCGTTCTTC,CASSLGAAGVSFF
NA,16,TRBD2,TRBJ2-3,TRBV7-6,TGTGCCAGCAGCCCAACGACTAGCGGGGGCACAGATACGCAGTATTTT,CASSPTTSGGTDTQYF
once,12,TRBD1,TRBJ2-5,TRBV29-1,TGCAGCGCCATGACAGGGGGGGAGACCCAGTACTTC,CSAMTGGETQYF
NA,14,TRBD1,TRBJ2-1,TRBV11-1,TGTGCCAGCAGTTCTCGGGACAGGGGTGATGAGCAGTTCTTC,CASSSRDRGDEQFF
NA,14,TRBD1,TRBJ2-2,TRBV7-3,TGTGCCAGCAGATATGACAGGGATACCGGGGAGCTGTTTTTT,CASRYDRDTGELFF
NA,14,NA,TRBJ2-1,TRBV11-2,TGTGCCAGCAGCTTAGAACCCCTAGCACATGAGCAGTTCTTC,CASSLEPLAHEQFF
NA,16,TRBD1,TRBJ2-2,TRBV25-1,TGTGCCAGCAGCCCCGGGACAGGGATGAACACCGGGGAGCTGTTTTTT,CASSPGTGMNTGELFF
NA,14,TRBD1,TRBJ2-7,TRBV7-8,TGTGCCAGCAGCGCAACCGGGACAGCCTACGAGCAGTACTTC,CASSATGTAYEQYF
once,13,NA,TRBJ2-7,TRBV19,TGTGCCAGTAGTTATTCGGGGGAGGACGAGCAGTACTTC,CASSYSGEDEQYF
NA,14,TRBD2,TRBJ2-7,TRBV2,TGTGCCAGCAGTTTAGCGGGACGAATCTACGAGCAGTACTTC,CASSLAGRIYEQYF
NA,16,NA,TRBJ1-3,TRBV7-6,TGTGCCAGCAGCCCACCCGGGACTTCCTCTGGAAACACCATATATTTT,CASSPPGTSSGNTIYF
few,16,TRBD2,TRBJ2-7,TRBV28,TGTGCCAGCACTTTCGCACTAGCGGACAGCTCCTACGAGCAGTACTTC,CASTFALADSSYEQYF
NA,16,TRBD1,TRBJ1-2,TRBV4-1,TGCGCCAGTTGCCCGGGACAGGATACGGTAAACTATGGCTACACCTTC,CASCPGQDTVNYGYTF
once,15,NA,TRBJ1-1,TRBV9,TGTGCCAGCAGCCCCCACCCGACGGGGAACACTGAAGCTTTCTTT,CASSPHPTGNTEAFF
NA,13,NA,TRBJ2-5,TRBV11-2,TGTGCCAGCAGCCTCCAGGCCCGGGAGACCCAGTACTTC,CASSLQARETQYF
NA,15,TRBD2,TRBJ2-3,TRBV11-1,TGTGCCAGCAGTTTTAGCGGGAGTCTCGCAGATACGCAGTATTTT,CASSFSGSLADTQYF
NA,16,NA,TRBJ1-5,TRBV19,TGTGCCAGTAGTATAGGAGGGAGGGGTTGGAATCAGCCCCAGCATTTT,CASSIGGRGWNQPQHF
NA,18,TRBD1,TRBJ2-3,TRBV6-1,TGTGCCAGCAGTGAAAGAAGCGGACAGGGGGCCGGCACAGATACGCAGTATTTT,CASSERSGQGAGTDTQYF
NA,16,NA,TRBJ2-1,TRBV15,TGTGCCACCAGCAGAGTTGTGCGCGGCGGCTACAATGAGCAGTTCTTC,CATSRVVRGGYNEQFF
NA,13,TRBD2,TRBJ2-1,TRBV7-6,TGTGCCAGCAGAGGAAGCGGGACCAATGAGCAGTTCTTC,CASRGSGTNEQFF
NA,14,NA,TRBJ1-1,TRBV5-1,TGCGCCAGCAGCTCAATAGAGGAGAGGACTGAAGCTTTCTTT,CASSSIEERTEAFF
NA,17,TRBD1,TRBJ2-2,TRBV5-6,TGTGCCAGCAGCTTGACTCTTGGACAGGGCCCCACCGGGGAGCTGTTTTTT,CASSLTLGQGPTGELFF
NA,15,TRBD2,TRBJ2-5,TRBV6-5,TGTGCCAGCAGTTATGCTAGCGGGGCCGGAGAGACCCAGTACTTC,CASSYASGAGETQYF
NA,12,NA,TRBJ2-2,TRBV29-1,TGCAGCGGCCAGGAACCAAACGGGGAGCTGTTTTTT,CSGQEPNGELFF
NA,19,NA,TRBJ2-4,TRBV18,TGTGCCAGCTCACCAATCCTAAAACTACAGGGTCTAGCCAAAAACATTCAGTACTTC,CASSPILKLQGLAKNIQYF
once,15,NA,TRBJ1-5,TRBV12-5,TGTGCTAGTGGGGGGACACCCTCTAGCAATCAGCCCCAGCATTTT,CASGGTPSSNQPQHF
NA,13,TRBD2,TRBJ2-1,TRBV28,TGTGCCAGCAGTACTAGCGGGAGTGATGAGCAGTTCTTC,CASSTSGSDEQFF
NA,15,TRBD2,TRBJ2-5,TRBV5-4,TGTGCCAGCAGCTCGGAAGCGGGAGGGCCAGAGACCCAGTACTTC,CASSSEAGGPETQYF